These 20 T cell receptor beta chains were all obtained from the same sample, sequenced in a study of blood T cells in healthy people across ages (dated by TCRdb to 2014 to 2015). Preparation of the library involved 5' RACE. A second PCR of about 7 to 12 cycles was run with a J-beta primer mix and a sample-barcoded 5' primer. TCRdb handled the public reads itself, with Q25 trimming in fastp and clone calling in MiXCR, and kept productive beta chains. Each CDR3 protein appears once, grouped with its most common genes and DNA. In this sample the table shows around 1,800,000 distinct CDR3 sequences, roughly two fifths of which occur a single time. Under 30% of the sample goes to the ten largest clones. The sample comprised blood. The receptors derive from a human donor in good health.

The chain is built from TRBV28 and TRBJ2-7, with D uncertain. There are 11 residues in the CDR3. Trimming stripped 5 bases from V and 7 bases from J, with 9 bases between. CDR1 and CDR2 (germline): MDHEN, SYDVKM. CDR3 amino acids: CASSTTREQYF. The DNA of the CDR3 is TGTGCCAGCAGTACGACAAGGGAGCAGTACTTC.

The CDR3 here is CSASIGTGSYNEQFF. CDR3 bases: TGCAGTGCTAGCATTGGGACAGGGTCCTACAATGAGCAGTTCTTC. This chain uses TRBV20-1 with TRBJ2-1; 9 nucleotides align to TRBD1. J gave up 1 base and V 3 bases, and 4 bases lay outside the gene matches. Germline CDR1 DFQATT, CDR2 SNEGSKA (reference sequence). This CDR3 spans 15 amino acids.

The gene calls are TRBV7-9 and TRBJ2-2; the D call may be TRBD1 or TRBD2 (6 bases each). V was cut by 4 bases and J by 3 bases, with 12 bases left in between. The CDR3 has 15 residues. CDR1 SEHNR and CDR2 FQNEAQ come from the germline V gene (reference sequence). Here the CDR3 DNA reads TGTGCCAGCAGCTGGGGGGCCCGGGACACCGGGGAGCTGTTTTTT. It specifies CASSWGARDTGELFF.

The rearrangement joins TRBV5-6 to TRBJ2-1, with D possibly being TRBD1 (6 bases). Trimming took 0 bases from V and 12 from J, leaving 10 bases between them. Germline CDR1 and CDR2: SGHDT and YYEEEE. The CDR3 is 12 amino acids. CDR3 residues: CASSLDRERQFF. Written as DNA, the CDR3 is TGTGCCAGCAGCTTGGACAGGGAACGGCAGTTCTTC.

The chain has TRBV3-1 and TRBJ1-1; D is undetermined. CDR1 is LGHDT, CDR2 YNNKEL, per germline (reference sequence). There are 11 residues in the CDR3. V lost 1 base and J 8 bases, leaving 5 bases between the germline ends. The CDR3 DNA reads TGTGCCAGCAGCCAAGTGAAGGAAGCTTTCTTT. Its protein product is CASSQVKEAFF.

The chain combines TRBV6-5 with TRBJ2-3; maybe TRBD2 (6 bases). The length of the CDR3 is 15 residues. The V gene's germline CDR1 is MNHEY and CDR2 SVGAGI. Trimming removed 4 bases at V and 0 bases at J, with 11 bases between. The CDR3 DNA reads as TGTGCCAGCAGTTTCAATGCGGGGAGCACAGATACGCAGTATTTT. Amino acid sequence: CASSFNAGSTDTQYF.

In this sample, this clonotype turned up a few times. The chain employs TRBV7-3 and TRBJ1-1, with D perhaps TRBD1 (6 bases). The length of the CDR3 is 15 residues. The ends were cut back, 6 bases at V and 2 bases at J, with 16 bases in the middle. CDR1 and CDR2 (germline): SGHTA, FQGTGA. The CDR3 DNA sequence: TGTGCCAGCAGTATCGTCCCGGGGGCAAACACTGAAGCTTTCTTT. Protein product: CASSIVPGANTEAFF.

The V gene is TRBV3-1, the J gene TRBJ2-5; 16 bases line up with TRBD2. CDR3 size: 17 residues. Germline V CDR1 and CDR2: LGHDT, YNNKEL (reference sequence). Germline trimming cut 7 bases from V and 2 bases from J; bases unmatched to any gene: 7. CDR3 residues: CASTQGLAGGPQETQYF. In DNA form, the CDR3 reads TGTGCCAGCACCCAGGGACTAGCGGGGGGGCCTCAAGAGACCCAGTACTTC.

The count of this clonotype is one. The chain links TRBV20-1 to TRBJ1-4; 7 nucleotides match TRBD1. From germline, CDR1 is DFQATT and CDR2 SNEGSKA (reference sequence). J lost 3 bases, V lost 7 bases, and 11 bases had no gene match. The CDR3 runs 15 residues. The CDR3 is CSVRDSDNPNEKLFF. CDR3 coding DNA: TGCAGTGTCCGGGACAGTGATAATCCTAATGAAAAACTGTTTTTT.

The chain combines TRBV6-2 or TRBV6-3 with TRBJ2-3; tentative D call: TRBD2 (6 bases). Trimming took 0 bases from V and 5 from J, leaving 18 bases between them. The length of the CDR3 is 17 residues. Germline CDR1 and CDR2: MNHEY and SVGEGT. The CDR3 protein is CASSYSIAGGVKDTQYF. The CDR3 nucleotides read TGTGCCAGCAGTTACTCGATAGCAGGCGGGGTTAAAGATACGCAGTATTTT.

The V and J genes are TRBV15 and TRBJ2-5, with D hard to call. The ends were cut back, 4 bases at V and 4 bases at J, with 10 bases in the middle. This CDR3 has 13 amino acids. Germline CDR1 is LNHNV and CDR2 is YYDKDF (reference sequence). The CDR3 nucleotides are TGTGCCACCAGCAAGGACCCCCCAGAGACCCAGTACTTC. This encodes CATSKDPPETQYF.

Concerning this clonotype itself: The junction shows a germline mismatch at one end, possibly a read error. The chain carries TRBV12-3 or TRBV12-4 and TRBJ2-7, with TRBD2 as a possible D gene (6 bases). The CDR3 has 13 residues. The DNA of the CDR3 is TGCGCCAGCACGGGACTGGCGTACAATGAGCAGTACTTC. Translation gives CASTGLAYNEQYF.

This clonotype was counted many times. The chain recombines TRBV29-1 with TRBJ2-1; 11 bases fit TRBD2. Germline V gives CDR1 SQVTM, CDR2 ANQGSEA. Trimming removed 3 bases from V and 5 bases from J; junction bases left unmatched: 6. This CDR3 is built from 15 residues. CDR3 sequence: CSVDGTSGTNNEQFF. The CDR3 DNA reads as TGCAGCGTTGATGGGACTAGCGGAACTAACAATGAGCAGTTCTTC.

This clonotype was picked up one time. The chain uses TRBV9 and TRBJ1-1; D unresolved. Trimming cost V 4 bases and J 7 bases, with 23 bases left between them. This CDR3 region has 16 residues. From germline, CDR1 is SGDLS and CDR2 YYNGEE. The CDR3 region is CASSPRAGGVDGEAFF. In nucleotides, the CDR3 is TGTGCCAGCAGCCCCCGGGCAGGTGGGGTAGATGGTGAAGCTTTCTTT.

This clonotype turned up a few times. The CDR3 nucleotides read TGCAGCGTAAAACACCCGACAGGGTCCTCTGGGGCCAACGTCCTGACTTTC. The encoded protein is CSVKHPTGSSGANVLTF. The V and J genes are TRBV29-1 and TRBJ2-6; 7 bases are shared with TRBD1. Trimming at V came to 6 bases and at J to 0 bases, leaving 11 bases not matched to a gene. The germline V gene has CDR1 SQVTM and CDR2 ANQGSEA. The CDR3 covers 17 residues.

V usage is TRBV7-9 and J usage is TRBJ1-2, with a possible D match to TRBD1 (6 bases). Per germline, CDR1 SEHNR and CDR2 FQNEAQ (reference sequence). V lost 11 bases to trimming and J lost 3 bases, with 13 bases between them. This CDR3 region has 12 residues. The DNA for the CDR3 is TGTGCCGGACAGTCATTAGACTATGGCTACACCTTC. Protein: CAGQSLDYGYTF. Complete variable domain (other parts from reference TRBV7-9 and TRBJ1-2): DTGVSQNPRHKITKRGQNVTFRCDPISEHNRLYWYRQTLGQGPEFLTYFQNEAQLEKSRLLSDRFSAERPKGSFSTLEIQRTEQGDSAMYLCAGQSLDYGYTFGSGTRLTVV.

The gene calls are TRBV11-3 and TRBJ2-1, with 7 nucleotides matching TRBD1. Germline values: CDR1 SGHNT, CDR2 YENEEA. The CDR3 runs to 16 residues. The V and J ends lost 5 bases and 8 bases, in that order; junction bases with no gene match: 15. In nucleotides, the CDR3 is TGTGCCAGCAGCCCACTCGAGGGGGCCGGGGTCTATGAGCAGTTCTTC. Protein: CASSPLEGAGVYEQFF.

At least ten counts were recorded for this clonotype. V usage is TRBV6-2 or TRBV6-3 and J usage is TRBJ2-7; tentatively, D is TRBD2 (6 bases). V lost 6 bases and J lost 0, with 15 bases in between. This CDR3 is built from 15 residues. Per germline, CDR1 MNHEY and CDR2 SVGEGT. The CDR3 spells CASSYRDSSSYEQYF. The CDR3, as DNA: TGTGCCAGCAGCTACCGGGACTCCAGCTCCTACGAGCAGTACTTC.

This clonotype turned up a few times. This chain connects TRBV20-1 to TRBJ2-3; 11 positions agree with TRBD2. V was clipped by 7 bases and J by 5 bases; unmatched bases: 5. Looked up from germline, CDR1 is DFQATT and CDR2 is SNEGSKA (reference sequence). The CDR3 has 13 amino acids. The CDR3 spells CSVHSGGVDTQYF. DNA for the CDR3: TGCAGTGTCCATAGCGGGGGGGTAGATACGCAGTATTTT.

V is TRBV20-1 and J is TRBJ1-1; D may be TRBD1 (6 bases). The V end was cut by 1 base, the J end by 0 bases, with 15 bases between. Germline CDR1 is DFQATT and CDR2 is SNEGSKA (reference sequence). The CDR3 runs 16 residues. CDR3 coding DNA: TGCAGTGCTAGAGGAGTCGCGAGGACAGTGAACACTGAAGCTTTCTTT. Residues: CSARGVARTVNTEAFF.